One sample yielded the 8 T cell receptor beta chains listed below, sequenced in a study of CD4 T cells in lung cancer. PBMCs were cultured less than 15 days with mutant 27-mer peptides, then restimulated with peptide-pulsed autologous B cells. Sorting by cytokine capture selected live IFNgamma-secreting T cells after peptide-pulsed B cell restimulation. At 3 or 10 cells per well, sorted cells grew for about 13 to 23 days. These receptors lack a known antigen. TCRdb keeps only in-frame clones here, not all; method: immunoSEQ multiplex PCR. The data show some 1,800 clones, 65% to 80% seen once. Sequencing was done on a sample of a CD4+ T cell line or clone grown in culture. Source of these receptors: a woman in her fifties or sixties with non-small cell lung cancer. Some clones in this sample may be carry-over from other donors' samples.

This clone was recorded once. The V call is TRBV7-9, the J call TRBJ1-1; D gene ambiguous. The CDR3 runs 13 residues. V shed 5 bases and J shed 4 bases, with 11 bases lying between them. CDR1 and CDR2 from the germline V gene are SEHNR and FQNEAQ (reference sequence). The CDR3 spells CASSLDTGTEAFF. In DNA, the CDR3 is TGTGCCAGCAGCCTCGACACCGGCACTGAAGCTTTCTTT.

The rearrangement joins TRBV29-1 to TRBJ2-7; D ambiguous. V dropped 3 bases and J dropped 4 bases, with 10 bases sitting between them. Germline CDR1 and CDR2: SQVTM and ANQGSEA. The CDR3 contains 12 residues. Here the CDR3 reads CSVEQTVYEQYF. In DNA form, the CDR3 reads TGCAGCGTTGAGCAGACGGTATACGAGCAGTACTTC.

The J gene is TRBJ2-1, the V gene TRBV18, with D maybe TRBD1 (6 bases). V lost 1 base and J 3 bases, leaving 19 bases between the germline ends. CDR3 size: 18 residues. CDR1 and CDR2 from the germline V gene are KGHSH and LQKENI. The CDR3 DNA is TGTGCCAGCTCACCACGGGGGACAAAGCGGCCAAGCTACAATGAGCAGTTCTTC. It encodes CASSPRGTKRPSYNEQFF.

The chain employs TRBV5-6 and TRBJ1-2, with D possibly matching TRBD1 (5 bases). Germline V CDR1 and CDR2: SGHDT, YYEEEE. V was trimmed by 4 bases and J by 7 bases, leaving 23 bases between them. The CDR3 runs to 16 residues. For the CDR3, the DNA is TGTGCCAGCAGCGGGAGGGTGGCCAGGGACTACTTTGGCTACACCTTC. This encodes CASSGRVARDYFGYTF.

This rearrangement joins TRBV7-9 to TRBJ1-1, with 8 bases that match TRBD1. This CDR3 has 14 residues. V lost 4 bases, J lost 5 bases, and 6 bases stayed unmatched. CDR1 SEHNR and CDR2 FQNEAQ come from the germline V gene (reference sequence). Written as DNA, the CDR3 is TGTGCCAGCAGCTCCGACAGGGGATTAACTGAAGCTTTCTTT. It is translated as CASSSDRGLTEAFF.

The V call is TRBV5-1, the J call TRBJ2-5, with a possible D match to TRBD1 (5 bases). CDR1 is SGHRS and CDR2 is YFSETQ in the germline V gene. V lost 1 base and J 3 bases, leaving 10 bases between the germline ends. The CDR3 extends over 14 amino acids. The CDR3 is CASSLSPREETQYF. The CDR3 DNA is TGCGCCAGCAGCTTGAGTCCCAGGGAAGAGACCCAGTACTTC.

This clone was counted once. CDR3 bases: TGTGCCAGCAGCTTAGTTAGGGACAGCCTTTATCAGCCCCAGCATTTT. It is translated as CASSLVRDSLYQPQHF. The J gene is TRBJ1-5, the V gene TRBV7-8; 7 positions match TRBD1. Germline-derived CDR1 and CDR2 are SGHVS and FQNEAQ. The junction had 8 bases not matched to a gene; V was cut back by 1 base and J by 5 bases. The CDR3 spans 16 residues.

The chain carries TRBV6-1 and TRBJ2-7, with D possibly being TRBD1 (6 bases). V gave up 4 bases and J gave up 7 bases, with 23 bases separating them. This CDR3 is built from 16 residues. The germline gives CDR1 MNHNS, CDR2 SASEGT. This CDR3 reads CASSADRLLGPWEQYF. The CDR3 DNA is TGTGCCAGCAGTGCCGACAGGCTTCTAGGTCCGTGGGAGCAGTACTTC.